Shown below are 30 T cell receptor beta chains from a single sample sequenced in a study of blood T cell repertoires in COVID-19. The assay was immunoSEQ multiplex PCR, and TCRdb's table has in-frame clones only and misses some. The sample records some 200,000 clones, 75% to 90% being singletons. The sequencing sample was made of PBMCs or T cells enriched from blood (not recorded which). Source of these receptors: a woman between 18 and 29 years old in a cohort exposed to, infected with or recovered from COVID-19 (not recorded which).

The V call is TRBV7-8, the J call TRBJ1-5; 8 nucleotides match TRBD1. The trim removed 5 bases at V and 7 bases at J, leaving 13 bases unmatched. The CDR3 is 16 residues long. CDR1 is SGHVS, CDR2 FQNEAQ, per germline. The CDR3 nucleotides read TGTGCCAGCAGCCACCGGACAGGGTTTCCCTCACAGCCCCAGCATTTT. Translated: CASSHRTGFPSQPQHF. Together with reference TRBV7-8 and TRBJ1-5, the CDR3 gives the full variable domain: GAGVSQSPRYKVAKRGQDVALRCDPISGHVSLFWYQQALGQGPEFLTYFQNEAQLDKSGLPSDRFFAERPEGSVSTLKIQRTQQEDSAVYLCASSHRTGFPSQPQHFGDGTRLSIL.

The chain recombines TRBV4-2 with TRBJ1-1; D is possibly TRBD1 (5 bases). Germline assignment: CDR1 LGHNA and CDR2 YNFKEQ. The V end lost 3 bases, the J end lost 1 base, and 9 bases lay between the germline ends. This CDR3 comprises 14 residues. The CDR3 spells CASSHLDRNTEAFF. Here the CDR3 DNA reads TGTGCCAGCAGCCACCTCGACAGGAACACTGAAGCTTTCTTT.

V is TRBV9 and J is TRBJ2-3; 9 bases map to TRBD2. Germline values: CDR1 SGDLS, CDR2 YYNGEE. With V trimmed by 0 bases and J by 5 bases, 10 bases remained unmatched. The CDR3 consists of 17 residues. Written as DNA, the CDR3 is TGTGCCAGCAGCGTAGGTCTCGCGGGAGGGCCTGTAGATACGCAGTATTTT. It encodes CASSVGLAGGPVDTQYF.

This clone was observed a handful of times. The chain links TRBV20-1 to TRBJ2-1; 9 bases fit TRBD2. Germline V gene lookup returns CDR1 DFQATT and CDR2 SNEGSKA (reference sequence). CDR3 length: 14 residues. Trimming removed 3 bases from V and 3 bases from J; junction bases left unmatched: 3. CDR3 sequence reads: CSASGGRGYNEQFF. The CDR3 region has the DNA TGCAGTGCTAGTGGCGGGAGGGGCTACAATGAGCAGTTCTTC.

The V call is TRBV18, the J call TRBJ2-1; TRBD2 agrees at 8 bases. V lost 2 bases and J lost 8; bases outside the gene matches: 8. The CDR3 has 15 residues. Germline CDR1 and CDR2: KGHSH and LQKENI. This chain's CDR3 is CASSPYFSGNDEQFF. The CDR3 DNA follows: TGTGCCAGCTCACCATATTTTAGCGGGAACGATGAGCAGTTCTTC.

The rearrangement links TRBV3-1 (or the pseudogene TRBV3-2) to TRBJ2-1, with D perhaps matching TRBD2 (6 bases). The germline V gene has CDR1 LGHDT and CDR2 YNNKEL (reference sequence). V dropped 5 bases and J dropped 4 bases, with 15 bases sitting between them. The CDR3 is made up of 15 amino acids. The CDR3 DNA reads as TGTGCCAGCAGCTCGCGGGATCCCTTTTACAATGAGCAGTTCTTC. This sequence encodes CASSSRDPFYNEQFF.

This clone was observed once. The rearrangement uses TRBV4-2 and TRBJ1-4; D uncertain. Trimming shortened V by 3 bases and J by 5 bases, and 13 bases separated the two germline ends. This CDR3 has 15 amino acids. The germline V gene has CDR1 LGHNA and CDR2 YNFKEQ. CDR3 DNA sequence: TGTGCCAGCAGCCAGGCACGGAGGGAGAATGAAAAACTGTTTTTT. Its protein is CASSQARRENEKLFF.

The chain carries TRBV24-1 and TRBJ1-1, with 7 bases matching TRBD1. The CDR3 totals 13 residues. Germline CDR1 KGHDR, CDR2 SFDVKD. V gave up 10 bases and J gave up 1 base; unmatched junction bases: 5. This CDR3 reads CATRQGWNTEAFF. The CDR3, as DNA: TGTGCCACTAGACAGGGCTGGAACACTGAAGCTTTCTTT.

The CDR3 protein is CAGRTGEGTDTQYF. Written as DNA, the CDR3 is TGTGCCGGTCGGACTGGGGAAGGCACAGATACGCAGTATTTT. This chain joins TRBV6-5 and TRBJ2-3; a weak D match, TRBD2 (5 bases). The length of the CDR3 is 14 residues. CDR1 and CDR2 (germline): MNHEY, SVGAGI. Trimming took off 11 bases at V and 1 base at J, with 16 bases between the two ends.

This clone is a singleton in its sample. The rearrangement joins TRBV19 to TRBJ1-5; TRBD1 agrees at 9 bases. The germline CDR1 and CDR2 sequences are LNHDA and SQIVND (reference sequence). The length of the CDR3 is 15 residues. With 4 bases clipped from V and 5 bases from J, the junction kept 6 bases outside the gene matches. This CDR3 is CASSTRDRDDQPQHF. Written as DNA, the CDR3 is TGTGCCAGTAGTACCCGGGACAGGGATGATCAGCCCCAGCATTTT.

The chain joins TRBV5-5 to TRBJ2-1, with 8 bases matching TRBD2. The CDR3 covers 16 residues. The V and J ends lost 1 base and 7 bases, in that order; junction bases with no gene match: 10. The V gene's germline CDR1 is SGHKS and CDR2 YYEKEE (reference sequence). The CDR3 DNA is TGTGCCAGCAGCTTGAACGGCGGGAGGACTGGGAATGAGCAGTTCTTC. Its protein product is CASSLNGGRTGNEQFF.

The chain carries TRBV5-4 and TRBJ2-3, with no clear D. CDR3 length: 14 amino acids. Germline V gives CDR1 SGHNT, CDR2 YYREEE (reference sequence). Trimming cost V 0 bases and J 4 bases, with 9 bases left between them. The CDR3 region is CASSLAVAPDTQYF. The CDR3 DNA reads as TGTGCCAGCAGCTTGGCAGTGGCCCCAGATACGCAGTATTTT.

Only a few counts were recorded for this clone. The rearrangement joins TRBV3-1 (or the pseudogene TRBV3-2) to TRBJ1-2; 9 bases fit TRBD1. Germline CDR1 is LGHDT and CDR2 is YNNKEL (reference sequence). The CDR3 runs to 14 residues. Trimming removed 3 bases from V and 3 bases from J; junction bases left unmatched: 2. The CDR3 DNA is TGTGCCAGCAGCCAGGGACAGGGTGACTATGGCTACACCTTC. Protein: CASSQGQGDYGYTF.

The table lists this clone with a count of one. The V call is TRBV27, the J call TRBJ2-1; 7 bases map to TRBD2. Germline CDR1 MNHEY, CDR2 SMNVEV (reference sequence). The J segment lost 1 base and the V segment lost 3 bases, leaving 3 bases of the junction unmatched. This CDR3 has 15 amino acids. In nucleotides, the CDR3 is TGTGCCAGCAGTTTTACGGGAGGATCCTACAATGAGCAGTTCTTC. Translating gives CASSFTGGSYNEQFF.

The chain combines TRBV2 with TRBJ1-5; D perhaps matches TRBD1 (6 bases). V lost 2 bases and J lost 0, with 11 bases in between. There are 16 residues in the CDR3. From germline, CDR1 is SNHLY and CDR2 FYNNEI. The CDR3 DNA reads as TGTGCCAGCAGTGAATCAGGACAGTATAGCAATCAGCCCCAGCATTTT. Its protein product is CASSESGQYSNQPQHF.

This clone turned up a few times. This chain connects TRBV11-2 to TRBJ1-1; 11 nucleotides align to TRBD1. This CDR3 has 17 residues. Unmatched junction bases numbered 9, after V lost 3 bases and J lost 3 bases. CDR1 SGHAT and CDR2 FQNNGV come from the germline V gene. The CDR3 bases are TGTGCCAGCAGCTTTAGCTTTGGGACAGGGGGGGACACTGAAGCTTTCTTT. Protein: CASSFSFGTGGDTEAFF.

The table lists this clone with a count of one. The gene calls are TRBV5-1 and TRBJ2-7, with 10 bases identical to TRBD2. This CDR3 comprises 14 residues. Losses at the gene ends were 3 bases for V and 3 bases for J; bases not matched to a gene: 3. Per the germline V gene, CDR1 is SGHRS and CDR2 is YFSETQ. Here the CDR3 DNA reads TGCGCCAGCAGCTCGCCTAGCGGGAGCTACGAGCAGTACTTC. This translates into CASSSPSGSYEQYF.

This clone turned up a few times. The chain has TRBV5-1 and TRBJ1-1; unclear D gene. Looked up from germline, CDR1 is SGHRS and CDR2 is YFSETQ. V was trimmed by 5 bases and J by 0 bases, leaving 8 bases between them. The CDR3 length is 13 residues. The CDR3 sequence: CASSTEMNTEAFF. In DNA, the CDR3 is TGCGCCAGCAGTACTGAAATGAACACTGAAGCTTTCTTT.

The genes are TRBV6-4 and TRBJ2-5; 9 nucleotides align to TRBD1. V gave up 3 bases and J gave up 4 bases; unmatched junction bases: 6. The germline V gene has CDR1 MRHNA and CDR2 SNTAGT. CDR3 length: 15 amino acids. CDR3 protein: CASSETGGSGETQYF. The CDR3 nucleotides read TGTGCCAGCAGTGAAACAGGGGGCAGTGGAGAGACCCAGTACTTC.

The CDR3 is CASSYSMASNQPQHF. CDR3 nucleotide sequence: TGTGCCAGCAGTTACTCGATGGCCAGCAATCAGCCCCAGCATTTT. This chain uses TRBV6-5 with TRBJ1-5; D gene uncertain. The CDR3 sequence is 15 residues long. Trimming removed 0 bases at V and 1 base at J, with 7 bases between. Germline CDR1 MNHEY, CDR2 SVGAGI.

The chain combines TRBV19 with TRBJ2-3; 7 positions match TRBD2. V gave up 10 bases and J gave up 3 bases; unmatched junction bases: 13. The CDR3 loop spans 15 amino acids. In germline, CDR1 is LNHDA, CDR2 SQIVND (reference sequence). The CDR3 DNA follows: TGTGCCACCAGCGGGGCGGGAACGCGTACAGATACGCAGTATTTT. Amino acid sequence: CATSGAGTRTDTQYF.

The chain carries TRBV19 and TRBJ2-5, with TRBD2 identical over 9 bases. The CDR3 covers 19 residues. V shed 3 bases, J shed 1 base, and the junction held 15 bases outside the gene matches. Germline V CDR1 and CDR2: LNHDA, SQIVND (reference sequence). The CDR3 is CASSIQPSGIGGPQETQYF. As DNA, the CDR3 is TGTGCCAGTAGTATTCAGCCTAGCGGGATAGGTGGACCCCAAGAGACCCAGTACTTC.

The chain employs TRBV2 and TRBJ1-2, with 8 bases matching TRBD1. Germline V CDR1 and CDR2: SNHLY, FYNNEI. The CDR3 spans 13 residues. The V segment lost 2 bases and the J segment 8 bases; nucleotides outside the gene matches: 4. In DNA form, the CDR3 reads TGTGCCAGCAGTGAAAGGACAGGGAGGGGCTACACCTTC. It yields the protein CASSERTGRGYTF. The entire variable domain, with the rest obtained from reference TRBV2 and TRBJ1-2, is as follows: EPEVTQTPSHQVTQMGQEVILRCVPISNHLYFYWYRQILGQKVEFLVSFYNNEISEKSEIFDDQFSVERPDGSNFTLKIRSTKLEDSAMYFCASSERTGRGYTFGSGTRLTVV.

This chain connects TRBV24-1 to TRBJ2-5; 8 positions agree with TRBD1. Germline trimming cut 4 bases from V and 5 bases from J; bases unmatched to any gene: 8. Germline CDR1 and CDR2: KGHDR and SFDVKD. This CDR3 has 15 residues. CDR3 sequence reads: CATSDQRTGRETQYF. DNA of the CDR3: TGTGCCACCAGTGACCAAAGGACAGGGCGGGAGACCCAGTACTTC.

The chain joins TRBV27 to TRBJ1-4; perhaps TRBD1 as D (5 bases). Trimming stripped 0 bases from V and 7 bases from J, with 9 bases between. The CDR3 spans 14 residues. The germline gives CDR1 MNHEY, CDR2 SMNVEV (reference sequence). CDR3: CASSLSQGGEKLFF. The CDR3 DNA sequence: TGTGCCAGCAGTTTATCCCAGGGTGGTGAAAAACTGTTTTTT.

This rearrangement joins TRBV28 to TRBJ2-7, with a tentative D call TRBD2 (5 bases). The V gene lost 6 bases and the J gene lost 0 bases, with 18 bases spanning the gap. The CDR3 is 16 residues long. Looked up from germline, CDR1 is MDHEN and CDR2 is SYDVKM. CDR3 bases: TGTGCCAGCAGCCTCTGGTCGGGGATGGGCTCCTACGAGCAGTACTTC. The encoded protein is CASSLWSGMGSYEQYF.

The chain couples TRBV6-2 or TRBV6-3 to TRBJ2-3; D call uncertain. The CDR3 contains 14 residues. Trimming shortened V by 4 bases and J by 4 bases, and 12 bases separated the two germline ends. Germline loops: CDR1 MNHEY, CDR2 SVGEGT. In DNA, the CDR3 is TGTGCCAGCAGTTCGAACCCCCCGGCAGATACGCAGTATTTT. This encodes CASSSNPPADTQYF.

The chain is built from TRBV27 and TRBJ1-6; the D gene is possibly TRBD1 (6 bases). CDR1 and CDR2 (germline): MNHEY, SMNVEV (reference sequence). Trimming took 5 bases from V and 3 from J, leaving 8 bases between them. The CDR3 has 14 residues. The CDR3: CASSPDSYNSPLHF. The CDR3 DNA reads as TGTGCCAGCAGTCCGGACAGCTATAATTCACCCCTCCACTTT.

The chain uses TRBV19 and TRBJ2-1, with TRBD2 matching over 8 bases. The CDR3 has 17 residues. The germline V gene has CDR1 LNHDA and CDR2 SQIVND (reference sequence). Losses at the gene ends were 0 bases for V and 0 bases for J; bases not matched to a gene: 4. The CDR3 loop reads CASSIELAGSSYNEQFF. CDR3 bases: TGTGCCAGTAGTATAGAGTTAGCGGGAAGCTCCTACAATGAGCAGTTCTTC.

This clone has a handful of counts. The chain joins TRBV3-1 (or the pseudogene TRBV3-2) to TRBJ1-6, with 10 bases matching TRBD1. Germline lookup yields CDR1 LGHDT and CDR2 YNNKEL (reference sequence). V lost 3 bases, J lost 8 bases, and 4 bases stayed unmatched. The CDR3 spans 15 residues. The CDR3 sequence is CASSQGTGADSPLHF. In DNA, the CDR3 is TGTGCCAGCAGCCAGGGGACAGGGGCAGATTCACCCCTCCACTTT.